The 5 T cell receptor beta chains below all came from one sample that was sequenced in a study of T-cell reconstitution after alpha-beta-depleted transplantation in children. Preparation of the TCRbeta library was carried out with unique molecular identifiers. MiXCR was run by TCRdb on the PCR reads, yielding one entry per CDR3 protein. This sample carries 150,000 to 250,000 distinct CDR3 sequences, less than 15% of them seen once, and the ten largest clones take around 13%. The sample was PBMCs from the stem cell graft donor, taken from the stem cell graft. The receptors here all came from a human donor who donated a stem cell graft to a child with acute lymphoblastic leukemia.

CDR3 coding DNA: TGTGCCAGCAGTCCCCCTAGTTTCGAGCAGTACTTC. Residues: CASSPPSFEQYF. The V call is TRBV28, the J call TRBJ2-7, with no clear D. This CDR3 is 12 amino acids long. Germline CDR1 reads MDHEN; CDR2 reads SYDVKM. Trimming stripped 5 bases from V and 6 bases from J, with 11 bases between. The full variable domain, rest sourced from reference TRBV28 and TRBJ2-7, is DVKVTQSSRYLVKRTGEKVFLECVQDMDHENMFWYRQDPGLGLRLIYFSYDVKMKEKGDIPEGYSVSREKKERFSLILESASTNQTSMYLCASSPPSFEQYFGPGTRLTVT.

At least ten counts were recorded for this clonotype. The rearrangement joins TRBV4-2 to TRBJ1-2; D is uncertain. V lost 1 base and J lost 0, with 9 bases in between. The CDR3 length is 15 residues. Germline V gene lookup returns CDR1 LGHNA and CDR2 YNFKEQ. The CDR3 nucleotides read TGTGCCAGCAGCCAAGGAGGCGCTGCTAACTATGGCTACACCTTC. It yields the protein CASSQGGAANYGYTF.

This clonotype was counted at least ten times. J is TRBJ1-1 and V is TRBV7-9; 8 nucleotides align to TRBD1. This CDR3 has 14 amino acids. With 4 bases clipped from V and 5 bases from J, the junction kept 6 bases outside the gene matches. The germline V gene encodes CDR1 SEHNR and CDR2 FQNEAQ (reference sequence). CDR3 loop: CASSSHRGGTEAFF. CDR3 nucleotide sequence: TGTGCCAGCAGCTCCCACAGGGGGGGGACTGAAGCTTTCTTT.

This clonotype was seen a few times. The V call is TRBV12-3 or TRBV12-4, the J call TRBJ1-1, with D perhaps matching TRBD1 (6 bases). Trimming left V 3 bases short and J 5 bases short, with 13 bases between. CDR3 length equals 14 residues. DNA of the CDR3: TGTGCCAGCAGTTTTCTCGGGGGCGGGACTGAAGCTTTCTTT. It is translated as CASSFLGGGTEAFF.

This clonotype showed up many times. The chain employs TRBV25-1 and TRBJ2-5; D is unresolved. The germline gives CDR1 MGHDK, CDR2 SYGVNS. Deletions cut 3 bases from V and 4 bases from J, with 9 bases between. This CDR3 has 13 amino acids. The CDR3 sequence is CASSDSYRETQYF. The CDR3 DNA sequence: TGTGCCAGCAGTGACTCCTACCGAGAGACCCAGTACTTC.